The 14 T cell receptor beta chains presented below share a single source sample, sequenced in a study of T cell repertoires in cytomegalovirus infection. TCRdb ran MiXCR on the reads and lists one entry per CDR3 protein. In the table there are 300,000 to 400,000 distinct CDR3 sequences, roughly 20% of which are singletons. The sample consisted of PBMCs. The receptors here all came from a human donor in good health (CMV status not recorded). Some clones in this sample may be carry-over from other donors' samples.

This clonotype has just a few counts. The rearrangement uses TRBV29-1 and TRBJ1-1, with 10 bases that match TRBD1. Germline CDR1 is SQVTM and CDR2 is ANQGSEA. CDR3 length equals 13 residues. V was clipped by 7 bases and J by 7 bases; unmatched bases: 9. CDR3: CSAGQGDRSEAFF. In DNA form, the CDR3 reads TGCAGCGCTGGACAGGGGGATAGAAGTGAAGCTTTCTTT.

The chain uses TRBV20-1 and TRBJ2-5, with D unresolved. Per germline, CDR1 DFQATT and CDR2 SNEGSKA (reference sequence). Trimming left V 0 bases short and J 5 bases short, with 10 bases between. CDR3 length equals 13 residues. As DNA, the CDR3 is TGCAGTGCTAGAGACGACGCGGTGGAGACCCAGTACTTC. Translation gives CSARDDAVETQYF.

Worth noting for this clonotype: The junction shows a germline mismatch at one end, possibly a read error. The rearrangement joins TRBV29-1 to TRBJ2-2; D gene uncertain. The CDR3 has 14 residues. CDR1 is SQVTM, CDR2 ANQGSEA, per germline. For the CDR3, the DNA is TGCAGCTTTCACGCTTTTTCTGCCACCCGGGAGCTGTTTTTT. Protein: CSFHAFSATRELFF.

This chain uses TRBV20-1 with TRBJ2-5; 9 nucleotides match TRBD1. Germline-derived CDR1 and CDR2 are DFQATT and SNEGSKA (reference sequence). The ends lost 6 bases at V and 5 bases at J; junction bases unmatched: 13. CDR3 length equals 15 residues. The CDR3, as DNA: TGCAGTGCCAACCAAGGACAGGGGCTATGGGAGACCCAGTACTTC. It encodes CSANQGQGLWETQYF.

This clonotype was detected ten times or more. This chain joins TRBV7-2 and TRBJ2-5, with D perhaps TRBD1 or TRBD2 (7 bases each). This CDR3 has 16 amino acids. The V gene lost 5 bases and the J gene lost 4 bases, with 20 bases spanning the gap. Germline V gives CDR1 SGHTA, CDR2 FQGNSA. CDR3 amino acids: CASSQGGTVLGETQYF. The CDR3 DNA follows: TGTGCCAGCAGCCAGGGGGGGACGGTCCTTGGAGAGACCCAGTACTTC.

This chain links TRBV12-3 or TRBV12-4 with TRBJ2-3; TRBD2 might be the D (5 bases). The CDR3 sequence is 11 residues long. V was shortened by 9 bases and J by 4 bases, with 8 bases between the two germline ends. The CDR3 is CASERADTQYF. The CDR3 DNA sequence: TGTGCCAGTGAGAGGGCAGATACGCAGTATTTT.

This clonotype was seen only a few times. V and J are TRBV12-3 or TRBV12-4 and TRBJ1-3; no clear D. The length of the CDR3 is 15 residues. Trimming cost V 7 bases and J 3 bases, with 16 bases left between them. The CDR3 region is CASTPIGSGGNTIYF. The CDR3 coding sequence is TGTGCCAGCACCCCAATAGGGTCAGGTGGAAACACCATATATTTT.

This chain uses TRBV19 with TRBJ2-1; TRBD2 matches 9 bases. CDR1 is LNHDA and CDR2 is SQIVND in the germline V gene (reference sequence). The CDR3 covers 15 residues. The junction had 8 bases not matched to a gene; V was cut back by 5 bases and J by 6 bases. The CDR3 DNA follows: TGTGCCAGTAGTGCCCGAATTAGCGGGGGCAATGAGCAGTTCTTC. Translation gives CASSARISGGNEQFF.

This clonotype was observed a handful of times. The gene calls are TRBV7-9 and TRBJ2-7, with 8 positions matching TRBD2. CDR3 length equals 13 residues. Trimming cost V 3 bases and J 2 bases; bases outside gene matches: 0. CDR1 is SEHNR and CDR2 is FQNEAQ in the germline V gene (reference sequence). CDR3 DNA sequence: TGTGCCAGCAGCTTTAGCGGGACCTACGAGCAGTACTTC. Its translation is CASSFSGTYEQYF.

Ten or more counts support this clonotype. The chain links TRBV7-8 to TRBJ2-5; 9 nucleotides align to TRBD1. The germline gives CDR1 SGHVS, CDR2 FQNEAQ. This CDR3 has 16 residues. Unmatched junction bases numbered 6, after V lost 1 base and J lost 3 bases. CDR3 DNA: TGTGCCAGCAGCTTAGTGGGGAGGACAGGGGAAGAGACCCAGTACTTC. Protein: CASSLVGRTGEETQYF.

This clonotype was found many times. This chain joins TRBV7-9 and TRBJ2-7; D may be TRBD1 (6 bases). This CDR3 is built from 16 residues. From germline, CDR1 is SEHNR and CDR2 FQNEAQ (reference sequence). V was trimmed by 3 bases and J by 5 bases, leaving 20 bases between them. CDR3 DNA: TGTGCCAGCAGCTTTCAGGGTTTGGGGGCATTCAACGAGCAGTACTTC. Protein: CASSFQGLGAFNEQYF. Combining the CDR3 with reference TRBV7-9 and TRBJ2-7 gives the whole variable domain DTGVSQNPRHKITKRGQNVTFRCDPISEHNRLYWYRQTLGQGPEFLTYFQNEAQLEKSRLLSDRFSAERPKGSFSTLEIQRTEQGDSAMYLCASSFQGLGAFNEQYFGPGTRLTVT.

This clonotype was observed many times. V gene TRBV2 combines with J gene TRBJ1-4; 8 bases are shared with TRBD1. The CDR3 consists of 14 residues. Unmatched junction bases numbered 4, after V lost 6 bases and J lost 4 bases. Looked up from germline, CDR1 is SNHLY and CDR2 is FYNNEI. The CDR3: CASRWDRSNEKLFF. The CDR3 coding sequence is TGTGCCAGCAGGTGGGACAGGAGTAATGAAAAACTGTTTTTT.

This clonotype was seen repeatedly, ten times or more. The V gene is TRBV12-3 or TRBV12-4, the J gene TRBJ2-3; D may be TRBD1 (5 bases). There are 14 residues in the CDR3. V dropped 3 bases and J dropped 6 bases, with 13 bases sitting between them. This chain's CDR3 is CASSFLQGSDTQYF. The CDR3 DNA reads as TGTGCCAGCAGTTTCCTTCAGGGCTCGGATACGCAGTATTTT.

This clonotype was seen at least ten times. The V gene is TRBV27, the J gene TRBJ2-1; TRBD1 matches at 10 bases. The CDR3 is made up of 13 amino acids. Germline CDR1 and CDR2: MNHEY and SMNVEV (reference sequence). Trimming cost V 3 bases and J 9 bases; bases outside gene matches: 2. DNA for the CDR3: TGTGCCAGCAGTTTGGACAGGGGGACTGAGCAGTTCTTC. This sequence encodes CASSLDRGTEQFF.